One sample yielded the 16 T cell receptor beta chains listed below, sequenced in a study of blood T cell repertoires in COVID-19. Sequenced by immunoSEQ multiplex PCR; TCRdb stores in-frame clones only, minus some. The sample lists 200,000 to 300,000 clones, 70% to 85% seen once, with 1.5% to 2% in the top ten. The source material was peripheral blood. The receptors originated from a woman aged 80 or older with acute or convalescent COVID-19.

This chain uses TRBV5-1 with TRBJ1-1; unclear D gene. The V gene lost 2 bases and the J gene lost 3 bases, with 11 bases spanning the gap. CDR3 length equals 14 residues. In germline, CDR1 is SGHRS, CDR2 YFSETQ. The CDR3 DNA reads as TGCGCCAGCAGCTTAGTGCCGGAGGACACTGAAGCTTTCTTT. Translated, it gives CASSLVPEDTEAFF.

CDR3 loop: CATSSYGTTHYEQYF. The CDR3 DNA sequence: TGTGCCACCAGCAGCTACGGGACTACTCACTACGAGCAGTACTTC. The V call is TRBV15, the J call TRBJ2-7; 7 nucleotides match TRBD2. The CDR3 totals 15 residues. The V gene's germline CDR1 is LNHNV and CDR2 YYDKDF (reference sequence). Trimming at V came to 3 bases and at J to 3 bases, leaving 8 bases not matched to a gene.

The J gene is TRBJ1-2, the V gene TRBV5-4; a weak D match, TRBD1 (6 bases). Trimming cost V 4 bases and J 4 bases, with 17 bases left between them. The CDR3 is made up of 15 amino acids. The germline V gene encodes CDR1 SGHNT and CDR2 YYREEE (reference sequence). The CDR3 sequence is CASSPVGARVYGYTF. The CDR3 coding sequence is TGTGCCAGCAGCCCCGTGGGGGCAAGAGTCTATGGCTACACCTTC.

This clone showed up just once. The rearrangement links TRBV10-3 to TRBJ1-2; 9 bases align to TRBD1. Germline values: CDR1 ENHRY, CDR2 SYGVKD. The CDR3 runs to 14 residues. The V gene end was trimmed by 7 bases and the J gene end by 3 bases; junction bases not matched to a gene: 6. CDR3 sequence: CAITPGQGHYGYTF. The CDR3 DNA is TGTGCCATCACCCCGGGACAGGGTCACTATGGCTACACCTTC.

The chain combines TRBV7-2 with TRBJ1-2, with D perhaps TRBD1 (6 bases). The CDR3 sequence is 14 residues long. Trimming left V 5 bases short and J 2 bases short, with 12 bases between. CDR1 and CDR2 from the germline V gene are SGHTA and FQGNSA. Written as DNA, the CDR3 is TGTGCCAGCAGCCCCATGACAGGAAACTATGGCTACACCTTC. It encodes CASSPMTGNYGYTF.

On this clone itself: Other DNA sequences of this sample code for an identical CDR3. The chain combines TRBV5-1 with TRBJ1-4, with 9 bases fitting TRBD1. With 4 bases clipped from V and 8 bases from J, the junction kept 6 bases outside the gene matches. CDR1 is SGHRS, CDR2 YFSETQ, per germline. The CDR3 is made up of 14 amino acids. CDR3 DNA: TGCGCCAGCAGCCCAGGACAGGGGAACGAAAAACTGTTTTTT. It translates to CASSPGQGNEKLFF.

The chain recombines TRBV5-1 with TRBJ2-7; D possibly corresponds to TRBD2 (5 bases). CDR1 SGHRS and CDR2 YFSETQ come from the germline V gene. V shed 2 bases and J shed 2 bases, with 14 bases lying between them. The CDR3 is made up of 15 amino acids. The CDR3 DNA reads TGCGCCAGCAGCTTACTAGACCCTGTCGCCTACGAGCAGTACTTC. Its protein product is CASSLLDPVAYEQYF.

The chain links TRBV30 to TRBJ1-1; D uncertain. Deletions cut 0 bases from V and 10 bases from J, with 9 bases between. Germline lookup yields CDR1 GTSNPN and CDR2 SVGIG (reference sequence). The CDR3 runs 11 residues. The CDR3 DNA is TGTGCCTGGAGTGTGTGCAGTACAGCTTTCTTT. Its protein is CAWSVCSTAFF.

This chain links TRBV6-2 or TRBV6-3 with TRBJ2-1, with TRBD2 matching 15 bases. Germline V gives CDR1 MNHEY, CDR2 SVGEGT. With V trimmed by 2 bases and J by 2 bases, 4 bases remained unmatched. CDR3 length: 18 residues. This CDR3 reads CASSYARTSGGAYNEQFF. The CDR3 region has the DNA TGTGCCAGCAGTTACGCAAGGACTAGCGGGGGGGCCTACAATGAGCAGTTCTTC.

The chain is built from TRBV7-2 and TRBJ2-1; weak D call: TRBD2 (5 bases). V was clipped by 1 base and J by 5 bases, with 12 bases between them. The germline gives CDR1 SGHTA, CDR2 FQGNSA. This CDR3 comprises 15 residues. CDR3 in DNA: TGTGCCAGCAGCTTAGGACCTATCGGGAACAATGAGCAGTTCTTC. Translated, it gives CASSLGPIGNNEQFF. Supplemented by reference TRBV7-2 and TRBJ2-1, the full variable domain reads GAGVSQSPSNKVTEKGKDVELRCDPISGHTALYWYRQSLGQGLEFLIYFQGNSAPDKSGLPSDRFSAERTGGSVSTLTIQRTQQEDSAVYLCASSLGPIGNNEQFFGPGTRLTVL.

J is TRBJ1-4 and V is TRBV15; TRBD1 is a possible D gene (6 bases). CDR1 and CDR2 from the germline V gene are LNHNV and YYDKDF (reference sequence). The CDR3 is made up of 15 amino acids. V gave up 0 bases and J gave up 10 bases, with 15 bases separating them. The CDR3 is CATSRDQTGRGKLFF. CDR3 DNA: TGTGCCACCAGCAGAGATCAGACAGGAAGGGGAAAACTGTTTTTT.

The chain carries TRBV6-5 and TRBJ2-7; 7 bases line up with TRBD1. The CDR3 sequence is 15 residues long. The trim removed 5 bases at V and 3 bases at J, leaving 10 bases unmatched. CDR1 MNHEY and CDR2 SVGAGI come from the germline V gene. The CDR3 spells CASSPGTANNYEQYF. The CDR3 DNA follows: TGTGCCAGCAGTCCGGGGACAGCCAACAACTACGAGCAGTACTTC.

The rearrangement joins TRBV7-9 to TRBJ1-2, with D hard to call. CDR1 and CDR2 (germline): SEHNR, FQNEAQ (reference sequence). This CDR3 spans 12 amino acids. V was trimmed by 3 bases and J by 6 bases, leaving 8 bases between them. CDR3: CASSFWQDGYTF. Written as DNA, the CDR3 is TGTGCCAGCAGCTTCTGGCAGGATGGCTACACCTTC.

The rearrangement uses TRBV6-5 and TRBJ1-5, with 8 nucleotides matching TRBD1. After removal of 6 bases from V and 2 bases from J, the junction contained 6 bases not matched to a gene. The CDR3 has 15 amino acids. The V gene's germline CDR1 is MNHEY and CDR2 SVGAGI. The CDR3 DNA reads as TGTGCCAGCAGAGCAGGGGGCTTGGGCAATCAGCCCCAGCATTTT. Residues: CASRAGGLGNQPQHF.

The chain joins TRBV5-1 to TRBJ1-2; the D gene is possibly TRBD1 (6 bases). The germline V gene encodes CDR1 SGHRS and CDR2 YFSETQ. The V end lost 2 bases, the J end lost 4 bases, and 18 bases lay between the germline ends. This CDR3 is 16 amino acids long. CDR3 coding DNA: TGCGCCAGCAGCTTTATACAGGGTACGGGAAGCTATGGCTACACCTTC. It is translated as CASSFIQGTGSYGYTF.

The chain carries TRBV4-1 and TRBJ2-7; the match to TRBD2 covers 9 bases. The germline V gene encodes CDR1 MGHRA and CDR2 YSYEKL. The J segment lost 1 base and the V segment lost 0 bases, leaving 10 bases of the junction unmatched. The CDR3 loop spans 18 amino acids. CDR3 coding DNA: TGCGCCAGCAGCCAAGATATTAGCGGGAGAGGTGTGTCCTACGAGCAGTACTTC. This codes for CASSQDISGRGVSYEQYF.